A selection of T cell receptor beta chains follows, all from one sample in a study of blood T cell repertoires in COVID-19. Profiling relied on immunoSEQ multiplex PCR, and the TCRdb table lists in-frame clones only, not all of them. This table holds around 40,000 clones, about 80% found once. Sequencing was done on a sample of peripheral blood. These TCRs come from a man older than 75 with active or convalescent COVID-19. Each CDR3 is given with its conserved first and last residue. Each record gives: J gene, D gene, clone size, V gene, CDR3 protein, CDR3 DNA. A D gene is named only where the DNA matches it firmly. Size is stated for part of the rows, as once, few or many counts, or as a class when the clone is expanded.

J: TRBJ1-5
D: .
size: few
V: TRBV28
CDR3: CASSLTVYSNQPQHF
DNA: TGTGCCAGCAGTTTAACGGTCTATAGCAATCAGCCCCAGCATTTT

J: TRBJ2-2
D: TRBD2
size: few
V: TRBV27
CDR3: CASTSSGRVNTGELFF
DNA: TGTGCCAGCACCTCTAGCGGGAGGGTAAACACCGGGGAGCTGTTTTTT

J: TRBJ1-2
D: .
size: .
V: TRBV4-2
CDR3: CASSQVSREVISNYGYTF
DNA: TGTGCCAGCAGCCAAGTTAGCAGGGAAGTTATTTCCAACTATGGCTACACCTTC

J: TRBJ1-1
D: .
size: .
V: TRBV10-3
CDR3: CAISVVEQGAEAFF
DNA: TGTGCCATCAGTGTAGTGGAACAGGGCGCTGAAGCTTTCTTT

J: TRBJ1-5
D: TRBD1
size: .
V: TRBV30
CDR3: CAWNRGGQPQHF
DNA: TGTGCCTGGAACAGGGGTGGGCAGCCCCAGCATTTT

J: TRBJ2-5
D: TRBD2
size: .
V: TRBV9
CDR3: CASSPTSGQETQYF
DNA: TGTGCCAGCAGCCCCACTAGCGGCCAAGAGACCCAGTACTTC

J: TRBJ2-1
D: TRBD2
size: few
V: TRBV4-1
CDR3: CASSRGTSGSGQFF
DNA: TGCGCCAGCAGCCGGGGGACTAGCGGGAGTGGGCAGTTCTTC

J: TRBJ2-5
D: TRBD1
size: .
V: TRBV6-6
CDR3: CASSRTGQETQYF
DNA: TGTGCCAGCAGTCGGACAGGGCAAGAGACCCAGTACTTC

J: TRBJ2-2
D: .
size: .
V: TRBV9
CDR3: CASSSSPLGELFF
DNA: TGTGCCAGCAGCTCAAGCCCCCTCGGGGAGCTGTTTTTT

J: TRBJ1-2
D: TRBD1
size: .
V: TRBV19
CDR3: CASSIGQVYGYTF
DNA: TGTGCCAGTAGTATCGGACAGGTTTATGGCTACACCTTC

J: TRBJ2-2
D: .
size: .
V: TRBV6-5
CDR3: CASRQGGTGELFF
DNA: TGTGCCAGCAGACAGGGCGGCACCGGGGAGCTGTTTTTT

J: TRBJ2-2
D: TRBD1
size: .
V: TRBV29-1
CDR3: CSVETRDRANTGELFF
DNA: TGCAGCGTTGAAACTAGGGACAGGGCGAACACCGGGGAGCTGTTTTTT

J: TRBJ1-1
D: TRBD1
size: .
V: TRBV2
CDR3: CASSGDRGREAFF
DNA: TGTGCCAGCAGTGGTGACAGGGGAAGGGAAGCTTTCTTT

J: TRBJ1-6
D: TRBD1
size: once
V: TRBV11-2
CDR3: CASSSTDRVGSPLHF
DNA: TGTGCCAGCAGCTCTACAGACAGGGTCGGTTCACCCCTCCACTTT

J: TRBJ2-7
D: TRBD1
size: .
V: TRBV6-5
CDR3: CASSPTGQGYEQYF
DNA: TGTGCCAGCAGTCCAACGGGACAGGGTTACGAGCAGTACTTC

J: TRBJ2-1
D: TRBD2
size: once
V: TRBV5-4
CDR3: CASSRGGTYNEQFF
DNA: TGTGCCAGCAGCCGGGGGGGTACCTACAATGAGCAGTTCTTC

J: TRBJ2-1
D: .
size: once
V: TRBV2
CDR3: CASSERLNNEQFF
DNA: TGTGCCAGCAGTGAGCGTCTAAACAATGAGCAGTTCTTC

J: TRBJ1-6
D: .
size: .
V: TRBV7-2
CDR3: CASSPTGDNSPLHF
DNA: TGTGCCAGCAGCCCAACGGGGGATAATTCACCCCTCCACTTT

J: TRBJ2-1
D: TRBD2
size: few
V: TRBV28
CDR3: CASSPTSGRQGLYNEQFF
DNA: TGTGCCAGCAGTCCGACTAGCGGGAGGCAGGGCCTCTACAATGAGCAGTTCTTC

J: TRBJ1-2
D: TRBD1
size: .
V: TRBV7-2
CDR3: CASSPRQGPNYGYTF
DNA: TGTGCCAGCAGCCCACGACAGGGACCTAACTATGGCTACACCTTC

J: TRBJ1-2
D: TRBD1
size: .
V: TRBV3-1/TRBV3-2
CDR3: CASSQGTGYGYTF
DNA: TGTGCCAGCAGCCAAGGGACAGGCTATGGCTACACCTTC

J: TRBJ1-6
D: .
size: once
V: TRBV6-5
CDR3: CASGRGYNSPLHF
DNA: TGTGCCAGCGGCAGGGGATATAATTCACCCCTCCACTTT

J: TRBJ2-1
D: .
size: .
V: TRBV5-1
CDR3: CASSLRSVNEQFF
DNA: TGCGCCAGCAGCTTGCGTTCCGTCAATGAGCAGTTCTTC

J: TRBJ1-2
D: .
size: .
V: TRBV27
CDR3: CASSPGHPYYGYTF
DNA: TGTGCCAGCAGTCCGGGACACCCATACTATGGCTACACCTTC

J: TRBJ2-4
D: .
size: .
V: TRBV27
CDR3: CASSLQGAKNIQYF
DNA: TGTGCCAGCAGTTTACAGGGGGCCAAAAACATTCAGTACTTC